The 9 T cell receptor beta chains presented below share a single source sample, sequenced in a study of blood T cell repertoires in COVID-19. Libraries were prepared by immunoSEQ multiplex PCR; TCRdb keeps only in-frame clonotypes and omits some of them. The sample contains around 230,000 clones, around 88% of which appear only once. Input material: peripheral blood. The receptors come from a woman aged 45-60 years with acute or convalescent COVID-19.

There are a few counts of this clone. In DNA, the CDR3 is TGTGCCAGCAGTCCGATACAGGGCTTGAACACTGAAGCTTTCTTT. Translating it yields CASSPIQGLNTEAFF. The chain has TRBV27 and TRBJ1-1; possibly TRBD1 for D (6 bases). This CDR3 is 15 amino acids long. Trimming removed 5 bases from V and 0 bases from J, with 13 bases in between. The germline V gene has CDR1 MNHEY and CDR2 SMNVEV (reference sequence).

CDR3 in DNA: TGTGCCAGCAGCCCCAGAGGTCCAGTCTCCTACGAGCAGTACTTC. Protein sequence: CASSPRGPVSYEQYF. The rearrangement uses TRBV11-2 and TRBJ2-7; D call uncertain. The CDR3 totals 15 residues. Germline assignment: CDR1 SGHAT and CDR2 FQNNGV. The V and J ends lost 5 bases and 0 bases respectively, with 14 bases between them.

The chain carries TRBV28 and TRBJ2-1, with D maybe TRBD2 (6 bases). Per germline, CDR1 MDHEN and CDR2 SYDVKM. Trimming took off 6 bases at V and 1 base at J, with 16 bases between the two ends. The CDR3 sequence is 16 residues long. Here the CDR3 reads CASRRPGDSSYNEQFF. The CDR3 nucleotides are TGTGCCAGCAGGCGACCGGGAGACTCATCCTACAATGAGCAGTTCTTC. Looking up the rest from reference TRBV28 and TRBJ2-1 gives the full variable domain: DVKVTQSSRYLVKRTGEKVFLECVQDMDHENMFWYRQDPGLGLRLIYFSYDVKMKEKGDIPEGYSVSREKKERFSLILESASTNQTSMYLCASRRPGDSSYNEQFFGPGTRLTVL.

Comments on this clone: Other DNA sequences in this sample translate to the same CDR3. The chain couples TRBV5-1 to TRBJ2-5; 7 bases map to TRBD1. The CDR3 runs to 14 residues. With V trimmed by 0 bases and J by 4 bases, 3 bases remained unmatched. Germline CDR1 and CDR2: SGHRS and YFSETQ. DNA for the CDR3: TGCGCCAGCAGCTTGGCCTCAGGGGGAGAGACCCAGTACTTC. Its translation is CASSLASGGETQYF.

This clone was seen many times. The gene calls are TRBV5-1 and TRBJ2-3, with 7 bases lining up with TRBD1. The CDR3 runs to 16 residues. With V trimmed by 3 bases and J by 1 base, 8 bases remained unmatched. CDR1 and CDR2 (germline): SGHRS, YFSETQ. The CDR3 region is CASSSLQGVGTDTQYF. DNA for the CDR3: TGCGCCAGCAGCTCCTTGCAGGGGGTCGGCACAGATACGCAGTATTTT.

The chain is built from TRBV28 and TRBJ2-6, with D perhaps matching TRBD1 (5 bases). Looked up from germline, CDR1 is MDHEN and CDR2 is SYDVKM. The V end was cut by 6 bases, the J end by 0 bases, with 12 bases between. This CDR3 region has 16 residues. CDR3 sequence reads: CASSGHIPSGANVLTF. The CDR3 DNA reads TGTGCCAGCAGCGGACACATACCCTCTGGGGCCAACGTCCTGACTTTC.

The chain joins TRBV19 to TRBJ2-3, with a weak D call TRBD2 (6 bases). V lost 4 bases and J 4 bases, leaving 15 bases between the germline ends. This CDR3 is built from 15 residues. The germline V gene encodes CDR1 LNHDA and CDR2 SQIVND (reference sequence). The CDR3 DNA follows: TGTGCCAGTAGTACGGGGACTCCTCCCTCAGATACGCAGTATTTT. Translated, it gives CASSTGTPPSDTQYF.

In the case of this clone: Other nucleotide sequences in the sample specify the same CDR3. The chain links TRBV6-5 to TRBJ2-7, with TRBD2 identical over 10 bases. Germline loops: CDR1 MNHEY, CDR2 SVGAGI. The CDR3 length is 14 residues. The junction had 5 bases not matched to a gene; V was cut back by 5 bases and J by 4 bases. The CDR3 here is CASSPRTSGYEQYF. The CDR3 bases are TGTGCCAGCAGTCCCCGGACTAGCGGATACGAGCAGTACTTC.

V usage is TRBV2 and J usage is TRBJ2-7; 7 nucleotides match TRBD2. CDR1 SNHLY and CDR2 FYNNEI come from the germline V gene. V shed 1 base, J shed 3 bases, and the junction held 6 bases outside the gene matches. The CDR3 totals 15 residues. The CDR3 DNA is TGTGCCAGCAGTGAAGGGGCGGGAGATATCTACGAGCAGTACTTC. It specifies CASSEGAGDIYEQYF.